The next 5 T cell receptor beta chains were all read from a single sample in a study of T cell clonality in common variable immunodeficiency. Points from the study as a whole: In common variable immunodeficiency, TCR beta chains reportedly carried fewer deletions and N-nucleotide insertions.

Assay: immunoSEQ multiplex PCR; the TCRdb copy retains only in-frame clones and omits some. Sampling found some 1,700 clones, none seen once. These receptors' targets are unknown. Input material: peripheral blood mononuclear cells. These receptors all come from a human donor with common variable immunodeficiency.

Concerning this clone: The CDR3 extends 3 residues past the end of the read, so its final part is completed from the germline J gene. The chain couples TRBV2 to TRBJ1-5; the D is unclear. Per the germline V gene, CDR1 is SNHLY and CDR2 is FYNNEI. The V gene lost 2 bases and the J gene lost 2 bases, with 10 bases spanning the gap. This CDR3 spans 15 amino acids. Incomplete CDR3 DNA: TGTGCCAGCAGTGAATTTGGGCAGCGCAATCAGCCC. Translating it yields CASSEFGQRNQP. The complete CDR3 reads CASSEFGQRNQPQHF. The full variable domain, completed using reference TRBV2 and TRBJ1-5, is EPEVTQTPSHQVTQMGQEVILRCVPISNHLYFYWYRQILGQKVEFLVSFYNNEISEKSEIFDDQFSVERPDGSNFTLKIRSTKLEDSAMYFCASSEFGQRNQPQHFGDGTRLSIL.

By sample share, this clone is medium-sized. The CDR3 goes on 3 residues after the read ends, and that part is filled in from the germline J gene. The chain joins TRBV7-2 to TRBJ1-2; possible D gene TRBD1, 5 bases. The CDR3 consists of 13 residues. Looked up from germline, CDR1 is SGHTA and CDR2 is FQGNSA. Between the trimmed V and J ends, which lost 5 bases and 2 bases, there was a span of 9 bases. Partial CDR3 DNA: TGTGCCAGCAGCATAGACAGAAACTATGGC. Amino acid sequence: CASSIDRNYG. The whole CDR3 protein is CASSIDRNYGYTF.

Concerning this clone itself: The read ends 3 residues before the CDR3 terminus; that terminus is restored from the germline J gene. This chain connects TRBV6-1 to TRBJ1-1; 8 bases line up with TRBD1. Trimming cost V 3 bases and J 1 base; bases outside gene matches: 1. The length of the CDR3 is 14 residues. The germline V gene encodes CDR1 MNHNS and CDR2 SASEGT. CDR3 protein: CASSDDRGNTEAFF. Incomplete CDR3 DNA: TGTGCCAGCAGTGACGACAGGGGGAACACTGAA.

The sequenced part of the CDR3 DNA is TGTGCCAGCAGTTTCCTCAAAGAAACAGAA. Protein: CASSFLKETE. From start to end, the CDR3 is CASSFLKETEAFF. This sequence joins TRBV7-9 and TRBJ1-1; the D is unclear. The CDR3 end is not reached by the read, which stops 3 residues before it; the germline J gene fills it in. CDR3 length: 13 amino acids. Germline V gene lookup returns CDR1 SEHNR and CDR2 FQNEAQ (reference sequence). The full variable domain, in which reference TRBV7-9 and TRBJ1-1 provide the parts outside the CDR3, is DTGVSQNPRHKITKRGQNVTFRCDPISEHNRLYWYRQTLGQGPEFLTYFQNEAQLEKSRLLSDRFSAERPKGSFSTLEIQRTEQGDSAMYLCASSFLKETEAFFGQGTRLTVV.

The CDR3 loop is CASSIGRGRNTEAFF. The part of the CDR3 DNA that was read is TGTGCCAGTAGTATTGGTAGGGGCCGTAACACTGAA. The V gene is TRBV19, the J gene TRBJ1-1; possible D gene TRBD1, 5 bases. The CDR3 end falls 3 residues outside the read, so it is completed with the germline J gene. V shed 3 bases and J shed 2 bases, with 13 bases lying between them. CDR1 is LNHDA, CDR2 SQIVND, per germline (reference sequence). The CDR3 has 15 amino acids. Full variable domain (missing parts from reference TRBV19 and TRBJ1-1): DGGITQSPKYLFRKEGQNVTLSCEQNLNHDAMYWYRQDPGQGLRLIYYSQIVNDFQKGDIAEGYSVSREKKESFPLTVTSAQKNPTAFYLCASSIGRGRNTEAFFGQGTRLTVV.